This T cell receptor (beta chain) was captured by sequencing in a study of T cell repertoires in cytomegalovirus infection. TCRdb analysed the reads with MiXCR anew, one entry per CDR3 protein. The sample lists fewer than 550,000 distinct CDR3 sequences, around 32% occurring once. Findings of the study overall: What dominated the ex vivo response were HLA-C-restricted CMV-specific TCR beta clonotypes. Cumulative frequency of public TCR beta families picked out carriers of CMV plus the relevant HLA.

A single count supports this clonotype. Its matching antigen is unknown. V dropped 4 bases and J dropped 0 bases, with 9 bases sitting between them. The CDR3 has 14 amino acids. The J gene is TRBJ1-1, the V gene TRBV12-3 or TRBV12-4; no clear D. Sequenced sample: PBMCs. The sequence derives from a human donor in good health (CMV status not recorded). Some clones in this sample may be carry-over from other donors' samples. CDR3 sequence reads: CASSSGEVNTEAFF. CDR3 in DNA: TGTGCCAGCAGTTCTGGGGAGGTGAACACTGAAGCTTTCTTT.